A single sample gave rise to the 31 T cell receptor beta chains below, sequenced in a study of regulatory T cells in long-lasting Graves disease. Time point given: newly diagnosed GD, antithyroid drugs for less than 3 months. The authors made the TCR library using RNA they extracted from PBMCs. Arm-PCR with iRepertoire HTBI primers amplified the CDR3 regions for these TCR beta libraries. TCRdb fed the multiplex PCR reads into MiXCR, producing one record per CDR3 protein. The sample lists roughly 610,000 distinct CDR3 sequences, approximately 16% occurring once. This sample was shared with a second study, whose subject was T cells in Graves' hyperthyroidism and ophthalmopathy.

The sample in question was peripheral blood mononuclear cells (PBMCs), obtained at new diagnosis, from a patient treated with antithyroid drugs. These TCRs come from a man aged 18 to 30 with Graves disease.

This clonotype was detected ten times or more. CDR3 DNA sequence: TGTGCCAGCAGCCAAGGGCGGGCTAGGGTTTACGAGCAGTACTTC. Protein product: CASSQGRARVYEQYF. J is TRBJ2-7 and V is TRBV7-9; a possible D gene is TRBD2 (5 bases). Germline assignment: CDR1 SEHNR and CDR2 FQNEAQ (reference sequence). Trimming stripped 5 bases from V and 4 bases from J, with 18 bases between. The CDR3 is 15 residues long.

The chain has TRBV5-1 and TRBJ1-2, with 9 bases lining up with TRBD1. V shed 4 bases and J 3 bases; nucleotides not matched to a gene: 7. The CDR3 spans 15 residues. CDR1 is SGHRS and CDR2 is YFSETQ in the germline V gene. The CDR3: CASSLRTGADYGYTF. In nucleotides, the CDR3 is TGCGCCAGCAGCCTCCGGACAGGGGCTGACTATGGCTACACCTTC. Full variable domain (remainder filled in from reference TRBV5-1 and TRBJ1-2): KAGVTQTPRYLIKTRGQQVTLSCSPISGHRSVSWYQQTPGQGLQFLFEYFSETQRNKGNFPGRFSGRQFSNSRSEMNVSTLELGDSALYLCASSLRTGADYGYTFGSGTRLTVV.

The V call is TRBV5-4, the J call TRBJ2-3; D uncertain. Trimming cost V 0 bases and J 2 bases, with 13 bases left between them. This CDR3 spans 16 amino acids. Germline lookup yields CDR1 SGHNT and CDR2 YYREEE (reference sequence). The CDR3 nucleotides read TGTGCCAGCAGCTTGGCCGGACGAGGACCCACAGATACGCAGTATTTT. It is translated as CASSLAGRGPTDTQYF.

This clonotype was counted many times. V usage is TRBV30 and J usage is TRBJ1-1, with D uncertain. The CDR3 length is 12 residues. V shed 2 bases and J shed 11 bases, with 15 bases lying between them. CDR1 and CDR2 from the germline V gene are GTSNPN and SVGIG (reference sequence). CDR3 sequence reads: CAWSIGPGGAFF. CDR3 DNA sequence: TGTGCCTGGAGTATCGGGCCTGGCGGTGCTTTCTTT.

This clonotype showed up many times. This chain uses TRBV11-2 with TRBJ1-2; the match to TRBD1 covers 9 bases. V was pared by 5 bases and J by 5 bases, with 6 bases of the junction left unmatched. The CDR3 has 14 residues. Germline V gene lookup returns CDR1 SGHAT and CDR2 FQNNGV. The CDR3: CASSAPGTGYGYTF. The CDR3 DNA is TGTGCCAGCAGCGCTCCCGGGACAGGGTATGGCTACACCTTC.

This clonotype was seen many times. V usage is TRBV30 and J usage is TRBJ1-5; TRBD1 might be the D (5 bases). V was pared by 1 base and J by 0 bases, with 7 bases between. CDR3 length: 14 amino acids. Germline loops: CDR1 GTSNPN, CDR2 SVGIG (reference sequence). The CDR3 DNA sequence: TGTGCCTGGAGTGCGACAGTTAGCAATCAGCCCCAGCATTTT. Protein sequence: CAWSATVSNQPQHF. Using reference TRBV30 and TRBJ1-5 for the parts outside the CDR3, the full variable domain is SQTIHQWPATLVQPVGSPLSLECTVEGTSNPNLYWYRQAAGRGLQLLFYSVGIGQISSEVPQNLSASRPQDRQFILSSKKLLLSDSGFYLCAWSATVSNQPQHFGDGTRLSIL.

This clonotype was observed a handful of times. The chain is built from TRBV3-1 and TRBJ1-5, with D uncertain. In germline, CDR1 is LGHDT, CDR2 YNNKEL (reference sequence). The CDR3 has 15 residues. The V end lost 1 base, the J end lost 5 bases, and 12 bases lay between the germline ends. This chain's CDR3 is CASSQGWVPDQPQHF. CDR3 nucleotide sequence: TGTGCCAGCAGCCAAGGCTGGGTACCGGATCAGCCCCAGCATTTT. The full variable domain, its missing parts supplied by reference TRBV3-1 and TRBJ1-5, is DTAVSQTPKYLVTQMGNDKSIKCEQNLGHDTMYWYKQDSKKFLKIMFSYNNKELIINETVPNRFSPKSPDKAHLNLHINSLELGDSAVYFCASSQGWVPDQPQHFGDGTRLSIL.

This clonotype was seen many times. The V gene is TRBV29-1, the J gene TRBJ1-1; D gene ambiguous. CDR3 length: 14 residues. V gave up 6 bases and J gave up 0 bases, with 14 bases separating them. Germline loops: CDR1 SQVTM, CDR2 ANQGSEA. The CDR3: CSVDPGRLNTEAFF. In DNA, the CDR3 is TGCAGCGTAGACCCGGGCCGCTTGAACACTGAAGCTTTCTTT.

The gene calls are TRBV5-1 and TRBJ2-3, with 13 bases matching TRBD2. Germline V lookup: CDR1 SGHRS, CDR2 YFSETQ. V gave up 5 bases and J gave up 0 bases; unmatched junction bases: 15. The CDR3 has 20 residues. The CDR3 nucleotides are TGCGCCAGCAGGCTACGACTAGCGGGAGGCCAACCAACTAGCACAGATACGCAGTATTTT. Residues: CASRLRLAGGQPTSTDTQYF.

As concerns this clonotype: A much larger clone differs from this one at a single base, so this may be a read error. The chain combines TRBV6-2 or TRBV6-3 with TRBJ1-5; a weak D match, TRBD1 (5 bases). CDR1 and CDR2 from the germline V gene are MNHEY and SVGEGT. The CDR3 is made up of 15 amino acids. Trimming took off 6 bases at V and 5 bases at J, with 17 bases between the two ends. The CDR3 DNA is TGTGCCAGCAGCCCGGGTGGGGGATTGGATCAGCCCCAGCATTTT. The encoded protein is CASSPGGGLDQPQHF.

The genes are TRBV5-1 and TRBJ2-7, with no clear D. The V end lost 4 bases, the J end lost 0 bases, and 14 bases lay between the germline ends. The CDR3 is 15 amino acids. Germline assignment: CDR1 SGHRS and CDR2 YFSETQ. CDR3 residues: CASSPRVPTSYEQYF. The DNA for the CDR3 is TGCGCCAGCAGCCCTCGAGTACCAACCTCCTACGAGCAGTACTTC.

The chain carries TRBV20-1 and TRBJ2-3; either TRBD1 or TRBD2 may fit D (5 bases each). This CDR3 is 15 amino acids long. Trimming left V 4 bases short and J 2 bases short, with 16 bases between. The germline CDR1 and CDR2 sequences are DFQATT and SNEGSKA (reference sequence). This CDR3 is CSATTPGTNTDTQYF. CDR3 coding DNA: TGCAGTGCTACTACGCCGGGGACGAACACAGATACGCAGTATTTT.

The chain uses TRBV12-3 or TRBV12-4 and TRBJ2-7; 16 nucleotides agree with TRBD2. The V segment lost 5 bases and the J segment 1 base; nucleotides outside the gene matches: 8. This CDR3 comprises 18 residues. This chain's CDR3 is CASSGTSGRATGSYEQYF. The DNA of the CDR3 is TGTGCCAGCAGTGGGACTAGCGGGAGGGCCACGGGTTCCTACGAGCAGTACTTC.

The V and J genes are TRBV27 and TRBJ2-7; 7 bases are a match to TRBD2. CDR3 length: 15 residues. Trimming took 0 bases from V and 6 from J; bases not matched to a gene: 8. Germline V lookup: CDR1 MNHEY, CDR2 SMNVEV (reference sequence). DNA for the CDR3: TGTGCCAGCAGTTTATCGATGCTTACTAGCGCCGAGCAGTACTTC. Translated, it gives CASSLSMLTSAEQYF.

At least ten counts were recorded for this clonotype. V gene TRBV11-2 combines with J gene TRBJ2-1; D is undetermined. Germline V gene data show CDR1 as SGHAT and CDR2 as FQNNGV. This CDR3 is 12 amino acids long. The V end lost 5 bases, the J end lost 8 bases, and 10 bases lay between the germline ends. For the CDR3, the DNA is TGTGCCAGCAGCCAACCCCATCATGAGCAGTTCTTC. Its translation is CASSQPHHEQFF.

The chain carries TRBV7-2 and TRBJ2-5; TRBD2 matches at 7 bases. The CDR3 has 17 residues. V was clipped by 0 bases and J by 1 base; unmatched bases: 8. CDR1 is SGHTA and CDR2 is FQGNSA in the germline V gene. The CDR3 nucleotides are TGTGCCAGCAGCTTAGCGGTGATAGCGGGCTCCCAAGAGACCCAGTACTTC. It codes for CASSLAVIAGSQETQYF. Together with reference TRBV7-2 and TRBJ2-5, the CDR3 gives the full variable domain: GAGVSQSPSNKVTEKGKDVELRCDPISGHTALYWYRQSLGQGLEFLIYFQGNSAPDKSGLPSDRFSAERTGGSVSTLTIQRTQQEDSAVYLCASSLAVIAGSQETQYFGPGTRLLVL.

This chain connects TRBV6-1 to TRBJ2-3; 13 nucleotides align to TRBD2. Germline V lookup: CDR1 MNHNS, CDR2 SASEGT. This CDR3 spans 18 amino acids. The V and J ends lost 0 bases and 2 bases, in that order; junction bases with no gene match: 5. The CDR3 bases are TGTGCCAGCAGTGAAGCGAGACTAGCGGGAGGTCTCACAGATACGCAGTATTTT. Protein sequence: CASSEARLAGGLTDTQYF.

V is TRBV29-1 and J is TRBJ2-4, with D possibly being TRBD1 (6 bases). V dropped 5 bases and J dropped 7 bases, with 9 bases sitting between them. Germline-derived CDR1 and CDR2 are SQVTM and ANQGSEA. The CDR3 is made up of 11 amino acids. The CDR3 spells CSVTGSNIQYF. The CDR3 DNA is TGCAGCGTTACAGGGAGCAACATTCAGTACTTC.

The chain recombines TRBV20-1 with TRBJ2-3; possible D gene TRBD2, 5 bases. The germline V and J ends were trimmed by 0 bases and 6 bases, with 25 bases remaining between them. From germline, CDR1 is DFQATT and CDR2 SNEGSKA (reference sequence). This CDR3 has 18 amino acids. CDR3 coding DNA: TGCAGTGCTAGAGATACCGAGCGGCTGTCCCCCTCTCTTGATACGCAGTATTTT. Translating it yields CSARDTERLSPSLDTQYF.

As regards this clonotype: Compared with germline, one end of the junction differs, possibly owing to a read error. The gene calls are TRBV7-7 and TRBJ2-5; unclear D gene. The CDR3 extends over 13 amino acids. The germline gives CDR1 SSHAT, CDR2 FNYEAQ (reference sequence). CDR3 coding DNA: TGTGCTAGCAGCTTAGGTATAGTGGAGACCCAGTACTTC. This codes for CASSLGIVETQYF.

This chain joins TRBV29-1 and TRBJ2-5; possibly TRBD2 for D (6 bases). Germline loops: CDR1 SQVTM, CDR2 ANQGSEA. V lost 1 base and J lost 7, with 13 bases in between. The CDR3 spans 13 residues. Written as DNA, the CDR3 is TGCAGCGTTGAAGCATCCCGGGGGAGGACCCAGTACTTC. Protein sequence: CSVEASRGRTQYF. The whole variable domain, remainder taken from reference TRBV29-1 and TRBJ2-5, is SAVISQKPSRDICQRGTSLTIQCQVDSQVTMMFWYRQQPGQSLTLIATANQGSEATYESGFVIDKFPISRPNLTFSTLTVSNMSPEDSSIYLCSVEASRGRTQYFGPGTRLLVL.

This clonotype turned up a few times. The gene calls are TRBV9 and TRBJ2-1; TRBD1 might be the D (5 bases). The germline V gene encodes CDR1 SGDLS and CDR2 YYNGEE. This CDR3 region has 15 residues. Trimming left V 5 bases short and J 2 bases short, with 14 bases between. CDR3: CASSEGVGTYNEQFF. Written as DNA, the CDR3 is TGTGCCAGCAGTGAAGGGGTTGGGACCTACAATGAGCAGTTCTTC.

A word on this clonotype: This sequence may be a read error, since a much larger clone differs from it by one base. The final CDR3 position lacks the conserved phenylalanine or tryptophan, pointing to a likely read error. V usage is TRBV30 and J usage is TRBJ1-1, with D hard to call. Trimming cost V 1 base and J 4 bases, with 7 bases left between them. CDR1 and CDR2 (germline): GTSNPN, SVGIG (reference sequence). This CDR3 spans 12 amino acids. This CDR3 reads CAWSGVPTEAFL. CDR3 nucleotide sequence: TGTGCCTGGAGTGGGGTGCCCACTGAAGCTTTCCTT.

V gene TRBV6-5 combines with J gene TRBJ2-2; perhaps TRBD1 as D (6 bases). V was trimmed by 2 bases and J by 5 bases, leaving 12 bases between them. There are 15 residues in the CDR3. The germline V gene has CDR1 MNHEY and CDR2 SVGAGI. CDR3 protein: CASSYHRAPTGELFF. CDR3 DNA sequence: TGTGCCAGCAGTTACCACAGGGCTCCAACCGGGGAGCTGTTTTTT.

The sample holds a few counts of this clonotype. The V and J genes are TRBV30 and TRBJ1-5, with TRBD1 matching 12 bases. CDR1 is GTSNPN and CDR2 is SVGIG in the germline V gene (reference sequence). There are 19 residues in the CDR3. V trimming: 5 bases; J trimming: 6 bases; junction bases outside the gene matches: 20. The chain's CDR3 is CAWCAGTGGYTTKTQPQHF. The CDR3 bases are TGTGCCTGGTGCGCCGGGACAGGGGGCTACACAACCAAGACTCAGCCCCAGCATTTT.

The rearrangement joins TRBV12-3 or TRBV12-4 to TRBJ1-6, with D uncertain. Between the trimmed V and J ends, which lost 8 bases and 14 bases, there was a span of 7 bases. The CDR3 loop spans 9 amino acids. The CDR3 sequence: CASGRTLHF. In DNA form, the CDR3 reads TGTGCCAGCGGGCGGACCCTCCACTTT.

This clonotype was detected only a few times. The rearrangement joins TRBV20-1 to TRBJ2-1; 7 nucleotides line up with TRBD2. The CDR3 sequence is 13 residues long. Germline CDR1 is DFQATT and CDR2 is SNEGSKA (reference sequence). The CDR3 is CARGRAGYNEQFF. As DNA, the CDR3 is TGCGCTAGAGGGAGGGCCGGGTACAATGAGCAGTTCTTC.

In its sample, this clonotype was seen a few times. This rearrangement joins TRBV20-1 to TRBJ2-7; 11 nucleotides agree with TRBD1. Germline V lookup: CDR1 DFQATT, CDR2 SNEGSKA (reference sequence). V shed 4 bases and J 1 base; nucleotides not matched to a gene: 6. The CDR3 consists of 15 residues. CDR3 in amino acids: CSANTGDRGSYEQYF. The CDR3 DNA reads TGCAGTGCTAACACCGGGGACAGGGGGTCCTACGAGCAGTACTTC.

Ten or more counts support this clonotype. V is TRBV20-1 and J is TRBJ2-1; D might be TRBD2 (5 bases). The CDR3 extends over 15 amino acids. The V gene's germline CDR1 is DFQATT and CDR2 SNEGSKA (reference sequence). Trimming pared 0 bases from V and 5 bases from J, leaving 14 bases between. The CDR3: CSARDRRGSNNEQFF. The CDR3 DNA sequence: TGCAGTGCTAGAGATCGGCGAGGGAGCAACAATGAGCAGTTCTTC.

This clonotype has a count of ten or more. V usage is TRBV7-9 and J usage is TRBJ2-5, with D possibly matching TRBD2 (6 bases). Trimming cost V 4 bases and J 1 base, with 16 bases left between them. Germline CDR1 SEHNR, CDR2 FQNEAQ (reference sequence). The CDR3 sequence is 16 residues long. CDR3 coding DNA: TGTGCCAGCAGCTCCTTATTGGTAGCGGTCCAAGAGACCCAGTACTTC. This gives the protein CASSSLLVAVQETQYF.

This clonotype showed up just a few times. V is TRBV30 and J is TRBJ2-3; a weak D match, TRBD2 (5 bases). This CDR3 has 13 amino acids. Trimming removed 5 bases at V and 5 bases at J, with 14 bases between. The germline V gene has CDR1 GTSNPN and CDR2 SVGIG (reference sequence). CDR3 nucleotide sequence: TGTGCCTGGTCAGCGGCGTTAGTAGATACGCAGTATTTT. The encoded protein is CAWSAALVDTQYF.